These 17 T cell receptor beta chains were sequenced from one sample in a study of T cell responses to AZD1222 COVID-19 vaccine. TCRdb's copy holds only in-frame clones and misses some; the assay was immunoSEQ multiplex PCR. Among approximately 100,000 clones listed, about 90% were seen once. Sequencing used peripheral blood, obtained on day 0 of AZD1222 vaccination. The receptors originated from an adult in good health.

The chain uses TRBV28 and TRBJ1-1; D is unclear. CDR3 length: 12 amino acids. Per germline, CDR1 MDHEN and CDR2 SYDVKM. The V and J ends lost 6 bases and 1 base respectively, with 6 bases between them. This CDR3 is CASSLWNTEAFF. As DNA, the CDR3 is TGTGCCAGCAGCTTGTGGAACACTGAAGCTTTCTTT.

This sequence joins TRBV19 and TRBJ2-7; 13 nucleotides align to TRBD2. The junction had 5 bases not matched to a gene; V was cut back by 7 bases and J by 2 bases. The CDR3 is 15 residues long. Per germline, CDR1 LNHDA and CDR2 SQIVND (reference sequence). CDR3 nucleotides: TGTGCCAGTACTCTAGGGACTAGCGGGACCTACGAGCAGTACTTC. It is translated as CASTLGTSGTYEQYF.

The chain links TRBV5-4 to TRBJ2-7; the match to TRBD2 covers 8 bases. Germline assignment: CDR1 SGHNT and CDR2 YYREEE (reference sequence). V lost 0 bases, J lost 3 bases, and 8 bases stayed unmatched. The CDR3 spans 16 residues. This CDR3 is CASSLGGVAGYYEQYF. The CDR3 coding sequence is TGTGCCAGCAGCTTGGGAGGGGTAGCGGGGTACTACGAGCAGTACTTC.

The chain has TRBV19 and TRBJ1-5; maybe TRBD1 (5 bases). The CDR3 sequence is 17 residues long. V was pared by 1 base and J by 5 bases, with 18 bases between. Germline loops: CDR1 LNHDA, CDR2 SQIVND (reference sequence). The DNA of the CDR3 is TGTGCCAGTAGTATAGGGAACCGTGCCCGGGGGGATCAGCCCCAGCATTTT. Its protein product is CASSIGNRARGDQPQHF.

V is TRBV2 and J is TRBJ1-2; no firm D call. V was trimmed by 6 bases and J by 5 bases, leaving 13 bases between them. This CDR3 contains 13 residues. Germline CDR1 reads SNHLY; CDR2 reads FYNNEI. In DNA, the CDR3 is TGTGCCAGCAGGAGGGTCGGGGAGTATGGCTACACCTTC. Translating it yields CASRRVGEYGYTF.

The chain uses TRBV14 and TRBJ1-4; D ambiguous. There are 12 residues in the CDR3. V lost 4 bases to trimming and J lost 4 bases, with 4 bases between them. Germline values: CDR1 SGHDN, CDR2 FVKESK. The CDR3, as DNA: TGTGCCAGCAGCCTTCTTAATGAAAAACTGTTTTTT. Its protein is CASSLLNEKLFF.

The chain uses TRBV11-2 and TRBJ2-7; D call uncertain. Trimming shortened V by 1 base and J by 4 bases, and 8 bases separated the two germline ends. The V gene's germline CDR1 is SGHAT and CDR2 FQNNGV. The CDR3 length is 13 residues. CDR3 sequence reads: CASSLARLYEQYF. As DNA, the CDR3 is TGTGCCAGCAGCTTAGCTCGGTTATACGAGCAGTACTTC.

The DNA of the CDR3 is TGTGCCAGCAGTTACAGGGAGGACTATGGCTACACCTTC. Amino acids: CASSYREDYGYTF. The chain uses TRBV28 and TRBJ1-2; weak D call: TRBD1 (6 bases). Germline assignment: CDR1 MDHEN and CDR2 SYDVKM. This CDR3 comprises 13 residues. Trimming took 4 bases from V and 3 from J, leaving 9 bases between them.

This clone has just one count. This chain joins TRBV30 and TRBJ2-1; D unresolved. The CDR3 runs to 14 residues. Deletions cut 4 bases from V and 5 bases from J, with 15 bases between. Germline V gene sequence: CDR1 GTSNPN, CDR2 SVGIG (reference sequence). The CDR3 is CAWKLVPSDNEQFF. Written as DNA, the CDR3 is TGTGCCTGGAAGCTTGTCCCCTCTGACAATGAGCAGTTCTTC.

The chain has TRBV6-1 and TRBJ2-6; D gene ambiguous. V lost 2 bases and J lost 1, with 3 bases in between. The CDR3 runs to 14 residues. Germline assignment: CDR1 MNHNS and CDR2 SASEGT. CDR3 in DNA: TGTGCCAGCAGTGAATCGTCTGGGGCCAACGTCCTGACTTTC. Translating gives CASSESSGANVLTF.

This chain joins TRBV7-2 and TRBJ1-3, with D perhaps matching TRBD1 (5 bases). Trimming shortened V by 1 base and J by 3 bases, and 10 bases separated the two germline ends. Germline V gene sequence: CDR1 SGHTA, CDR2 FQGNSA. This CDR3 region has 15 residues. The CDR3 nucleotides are TGTGCCAGCAGCTTAGTAGGGGTTGGTGGAAACACCATATATTTT. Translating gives CASSLVGVGGNTIYF.

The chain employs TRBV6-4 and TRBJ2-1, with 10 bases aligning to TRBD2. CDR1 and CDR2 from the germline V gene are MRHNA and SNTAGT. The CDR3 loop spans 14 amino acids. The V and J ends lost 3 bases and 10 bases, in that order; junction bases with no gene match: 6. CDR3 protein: CASSELAGEQEQFF. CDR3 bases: TGTGCCAGCAGTGAGCTAGCGGGAGAACAGGAGCAGTTCTTC.

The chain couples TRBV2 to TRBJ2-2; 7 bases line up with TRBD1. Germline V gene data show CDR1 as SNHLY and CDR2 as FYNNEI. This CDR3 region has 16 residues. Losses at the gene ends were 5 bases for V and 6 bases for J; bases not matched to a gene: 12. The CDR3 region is CASSPRQGASSGELFF. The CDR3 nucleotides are TGTGCCAGCAGTCCTCGACAGGGCGCGTCGTCCGGGGAGCTGTTTTTT.

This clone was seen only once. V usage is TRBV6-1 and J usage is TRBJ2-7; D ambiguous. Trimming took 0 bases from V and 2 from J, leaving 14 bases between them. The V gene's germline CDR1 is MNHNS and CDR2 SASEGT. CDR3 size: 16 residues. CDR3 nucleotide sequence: TGTGCCAGCAGTGAAGCGGGTGGGTGGGCGACCTACGAGCAGTACTTC. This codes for CASSEAGGWATYEQYF.

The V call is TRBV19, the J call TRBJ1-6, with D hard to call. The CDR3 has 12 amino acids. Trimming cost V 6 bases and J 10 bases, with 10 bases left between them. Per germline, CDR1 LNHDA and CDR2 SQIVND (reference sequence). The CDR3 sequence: CASSGFRSPLHF. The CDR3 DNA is TGTGCCAGTAGCGGGTTCCGGTCACCCCTCCACTTT.

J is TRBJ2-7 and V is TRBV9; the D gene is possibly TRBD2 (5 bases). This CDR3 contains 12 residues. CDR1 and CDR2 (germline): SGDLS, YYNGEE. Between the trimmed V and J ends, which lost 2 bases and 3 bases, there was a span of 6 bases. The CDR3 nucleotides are TGTGCCAGCAGCGTCCGGGACTACGAGCAGTACTTC. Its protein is CASSVRDYEQYF.

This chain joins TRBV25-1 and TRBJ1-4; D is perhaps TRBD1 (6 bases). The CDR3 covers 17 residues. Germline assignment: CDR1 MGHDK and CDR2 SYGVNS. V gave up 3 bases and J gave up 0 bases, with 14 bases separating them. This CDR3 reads CASSDGTRVATNEKLFF. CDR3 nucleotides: TGTGCCAGCAGTGACGGGACACGAGTTGCAACTAATGAAAAACTGTTTTTT. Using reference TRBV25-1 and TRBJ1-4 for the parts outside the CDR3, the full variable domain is EADIYQTPRYLVIGTGKKITLECSQTMGHDKMYWYQQDPGMELHLIHYSYGVNSTEKGDLSSESTVSRIRTEHFPLTLESARPSHTSQYLCASSDGTRVATNEKLFFGSGTQLSVL.